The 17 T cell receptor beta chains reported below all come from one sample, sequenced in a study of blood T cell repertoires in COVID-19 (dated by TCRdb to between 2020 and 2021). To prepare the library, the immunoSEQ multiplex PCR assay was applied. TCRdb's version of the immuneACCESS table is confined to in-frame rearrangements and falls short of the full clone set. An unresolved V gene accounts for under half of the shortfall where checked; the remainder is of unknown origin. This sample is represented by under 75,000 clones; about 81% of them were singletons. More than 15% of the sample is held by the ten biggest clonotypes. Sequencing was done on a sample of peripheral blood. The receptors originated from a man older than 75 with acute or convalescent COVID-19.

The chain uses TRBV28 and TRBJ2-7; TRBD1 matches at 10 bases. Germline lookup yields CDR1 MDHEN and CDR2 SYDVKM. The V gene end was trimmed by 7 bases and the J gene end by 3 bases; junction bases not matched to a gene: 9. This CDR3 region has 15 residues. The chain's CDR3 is CASTPTGTGVYEQYF. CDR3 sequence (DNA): TGTGCCAGCACTCCTACCGGGACAGGGGTCTACGAGCAGTACTTC.

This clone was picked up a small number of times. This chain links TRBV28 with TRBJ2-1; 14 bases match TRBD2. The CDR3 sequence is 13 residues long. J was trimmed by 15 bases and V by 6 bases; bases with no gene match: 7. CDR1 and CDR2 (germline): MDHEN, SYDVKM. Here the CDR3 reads CASSPGLAGVGFF. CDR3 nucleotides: TGTGCCAGCAGCCCGGGACTAGCGGGAGTTGGGTTCTTC.

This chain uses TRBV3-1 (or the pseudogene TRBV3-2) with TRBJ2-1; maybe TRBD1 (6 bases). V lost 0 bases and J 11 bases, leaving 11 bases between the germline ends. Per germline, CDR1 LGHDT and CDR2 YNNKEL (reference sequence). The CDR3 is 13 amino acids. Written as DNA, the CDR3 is TGTGCCAGCAGCCAAGATTATGGACAGCAGCAGTTCTTC. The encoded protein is CASSQDYGQQQFF.

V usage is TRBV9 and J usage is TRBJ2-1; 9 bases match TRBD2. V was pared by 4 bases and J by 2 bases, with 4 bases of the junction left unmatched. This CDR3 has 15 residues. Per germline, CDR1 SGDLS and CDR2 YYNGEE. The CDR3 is CASSFGLATYNEQFF. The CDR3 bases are TGTGCCAGCAGCTTTGGACTAGCGACCTACAATGAGCAGTTCTTC. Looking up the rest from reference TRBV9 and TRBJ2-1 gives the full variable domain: DSGVTQTPKHLITATGQRVTLRCSPRSGDLSVYWYQQSLDQGLQFLIQYYNGEERAKGNILERFSAQQFPDLHSELNLSSLELGDSALYFCASSFGLATYNEQFFGPGTRLTVL.

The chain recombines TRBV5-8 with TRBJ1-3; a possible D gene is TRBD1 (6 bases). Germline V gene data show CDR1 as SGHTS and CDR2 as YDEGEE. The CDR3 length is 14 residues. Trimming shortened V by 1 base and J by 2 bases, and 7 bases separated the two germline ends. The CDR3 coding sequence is TGTGCCAGCAGCTTGCGGACAGCTGGAAACACCATATATTTT. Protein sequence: CASSLRTAGNTIYF.

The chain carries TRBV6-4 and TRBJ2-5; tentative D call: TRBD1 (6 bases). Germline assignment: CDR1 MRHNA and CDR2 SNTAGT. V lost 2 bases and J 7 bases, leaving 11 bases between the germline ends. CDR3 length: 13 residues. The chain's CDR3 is CASSDDIRGTQYF. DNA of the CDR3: TGTGCCAGCAGTGACGATATCAGGGGGACCCAGTACTTC.

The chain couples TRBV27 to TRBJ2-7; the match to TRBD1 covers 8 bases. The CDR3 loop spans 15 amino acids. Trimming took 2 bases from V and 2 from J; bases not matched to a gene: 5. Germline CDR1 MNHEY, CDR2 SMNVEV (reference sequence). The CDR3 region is CASSLKTGVAYEQYF. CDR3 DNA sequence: TGTGCCAGCAGTTTAAAGACAGGGGTCGCCTACGAGCAGTACTTC.

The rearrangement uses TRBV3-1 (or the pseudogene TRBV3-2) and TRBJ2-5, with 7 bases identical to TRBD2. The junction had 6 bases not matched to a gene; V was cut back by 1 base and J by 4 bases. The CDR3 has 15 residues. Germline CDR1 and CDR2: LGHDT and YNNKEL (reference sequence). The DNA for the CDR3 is TGTGCCAGCAGCCAAGTGGCGGGGAGGGGAGAGACCCAGTACTTC. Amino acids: CASSQVAGRGETQYF.

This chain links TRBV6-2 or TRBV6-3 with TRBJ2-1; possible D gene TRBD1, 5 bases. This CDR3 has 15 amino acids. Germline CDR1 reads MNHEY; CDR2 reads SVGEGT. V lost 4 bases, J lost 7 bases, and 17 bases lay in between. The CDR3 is CASSSPGYLGNEQFF. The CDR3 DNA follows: TGTGCCAGCAGTTCTCCAGGGTATCTAGGGAATGAGCAGTTCTTC.

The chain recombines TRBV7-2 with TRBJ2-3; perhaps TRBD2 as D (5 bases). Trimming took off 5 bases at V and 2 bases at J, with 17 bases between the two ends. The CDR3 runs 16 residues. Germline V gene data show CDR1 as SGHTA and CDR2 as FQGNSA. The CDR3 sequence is CASSPSSTRFTDTQYF. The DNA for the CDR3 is TGTGCCAGCAGCCCCTCTAGCACGAGGTTCACAGATACGCAGTATTTT. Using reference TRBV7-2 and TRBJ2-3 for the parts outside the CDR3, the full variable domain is GAGVSQSPSNKVTEKGKDVELRCDPISGHTALYWYRQSLGQGLEFLIYFQGNSAPDKSGLPSDRFSAERTGGSVSTLTIQRTQQEDSAVYLCASSPSSTRFTDTQYFGPGTRLTVL.

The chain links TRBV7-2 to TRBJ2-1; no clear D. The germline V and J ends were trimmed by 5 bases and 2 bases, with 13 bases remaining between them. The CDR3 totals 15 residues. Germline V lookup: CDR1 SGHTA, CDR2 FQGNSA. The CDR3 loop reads CASSPEVETYNEQFF. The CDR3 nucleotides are TGTGCCAGCAGCCCCGAGGTTGAAACCTACAATGAGCAGTTCTTC.

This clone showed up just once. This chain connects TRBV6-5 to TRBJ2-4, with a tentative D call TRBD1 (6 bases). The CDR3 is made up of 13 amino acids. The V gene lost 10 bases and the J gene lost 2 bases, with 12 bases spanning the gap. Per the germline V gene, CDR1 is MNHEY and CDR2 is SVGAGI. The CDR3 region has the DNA TGTGCCACCGTTACAGGGTCCAAAAACATTCAGTACTTC. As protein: CATVTGSKNIQYF.

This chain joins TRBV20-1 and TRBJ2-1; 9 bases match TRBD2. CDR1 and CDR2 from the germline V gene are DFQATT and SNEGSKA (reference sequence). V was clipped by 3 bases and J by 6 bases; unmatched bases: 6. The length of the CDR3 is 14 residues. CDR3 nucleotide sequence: TGCAGTGCTAGTAGGCTAGCGGGGCTCAATGAGCAGTTCTTC. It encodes CSASRLAGLNEQFF.

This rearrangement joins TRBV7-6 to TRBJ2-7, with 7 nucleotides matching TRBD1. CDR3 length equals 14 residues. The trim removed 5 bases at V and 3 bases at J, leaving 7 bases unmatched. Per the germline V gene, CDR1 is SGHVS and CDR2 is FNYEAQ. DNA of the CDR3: TGTGCCAGCAGCCGAGGGACAGCAGGCTACGAGCAGTACTTC. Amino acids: CASSRGTAGYEQYF.

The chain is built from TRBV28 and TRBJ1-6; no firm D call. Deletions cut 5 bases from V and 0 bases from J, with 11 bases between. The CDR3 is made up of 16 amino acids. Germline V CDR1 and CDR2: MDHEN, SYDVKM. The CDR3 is CASSLPLSSYNSPLHF. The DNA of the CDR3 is TGTGCCAGCAGTCTACCCCTGAGCTCCTATAATTCACCCCTCCACTTT.

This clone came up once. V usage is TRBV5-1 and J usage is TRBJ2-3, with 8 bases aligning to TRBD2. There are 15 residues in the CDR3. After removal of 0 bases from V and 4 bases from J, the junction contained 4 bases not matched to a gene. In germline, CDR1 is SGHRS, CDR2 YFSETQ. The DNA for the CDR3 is TGCGCCAGCAGCTTGGTAGCGGGAATTTCAGATACGCAGTATTTT. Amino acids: CASSLVAGISDTQYF.

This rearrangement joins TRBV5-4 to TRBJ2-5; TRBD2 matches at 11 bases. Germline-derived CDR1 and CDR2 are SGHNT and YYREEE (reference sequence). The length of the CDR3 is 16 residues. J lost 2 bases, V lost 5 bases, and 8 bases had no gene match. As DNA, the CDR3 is TGTGCCAGCAGGGGGACTAGCGGAGACTCTCAAGAGACCCAGTACTTC. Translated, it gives CASRGTSGDSQETQYF. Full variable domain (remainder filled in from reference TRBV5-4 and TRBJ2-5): ETGVTQSPTHLIKTRGQQVTLRCSSQSGHNTVSWYQQALGQGPQFIFQYYREEENGRGNFPPRFSGLQFPNYSSELNVNALELDDSALYLCASRGTSGDSQETQYFGPGTRLLVL.